These 21 T cell receptor beta chains were all obtained from the same sample, sequenced in a study of neoadjuvant anti-PD-1 for oral cavity cancer. Time point specified: after neoadjuvant nivolumab, at surgical resection. Assay used: immunoSEQ multiplex PCR; TCRdb lists only in-frame clones, some missing. The sample has about 15,000 clones, roughly 40% seen once. The sample was tumor tissue, taken after nivolumab (anti-PD-1) treatment. The receptors stem from a person aged 35-79 years with oral cavity squamous cell carcinoma.

This chain connects TRBV5-6 to TRBJ2-7; no clear D. V lost 3 bases and J lost 3, with 4 bases in between. The germline CDR1 and CDR2 sequences are SGHDT and YYEEEE. This CDR3 spans 11 amino acids. CDR3 sequence: CASSYNYEQYF. CDR3 nucleotide sequence: TGTGCCAGCAGCTACAACTACGAGCAGTACTTC.

CDR3 nucleotides: TGTGCCAGCAGCACGGGCCGGGGCACTGAAGCTTTCTTT. It codes for CASSTGRGTEAFF. The V and J genes are TRBV7-6 and TRBJ1-1; D gene ambiguous. CDR1 SGHVS and CDR2 FNYEAQ come from the germline V gene. V gave up 5 bases and J gave up 4 bases, with 11 bases separating them. This CDR3 contains 13 residues. Full variable domain (rest looked up from reference TRBV7-6 and TRBJ1-1): GAGVSQSPRYKVTKRGQDVALRCDPISGHVSLYWYRQALGQGPEFLTYFNYEAQQDKSGLPNDRFSAERPEGSISTLTIQRTEQRDSAMYRCASSTGRGTEAFFGQGTRLTVV.

This clone has only a few counts. The chain couples TRBV6-6 to TRBJ2-7; D possibly matches TRBD1 or TRBD2 (6 bases each). The CDR3 sequence is 13 residues long. Trimming cost V 6 bases and J 7 bases, with 16 bases left between them. Germline-derived CDR1 and CDR2 are MNHNY and SVGAGI (reference sequence). CDR3 residues: CASSPLGGSEQYF. The CDR3 DNA sequence: TGTGCCAGCAGCCCGCTGGGGGGCTCTGAGCAGTACTTC.

This rearrangement joins TRBV5-6 to TRBJ1-2; D is possibly TRBD1 (6 bases). The V gene lost 3 bases and the J gene lost 3 bases, with 9 bases spanning the gap. This CDR3 region has 13 residues. CDR1 is SGHDT, CDR2 YYEEEE, per germline. The CDR3 region has the DNA TGTGCCAGCAGCTACAGGGCGTACTATGGCTACACCTTC. Its translation: CASSYRAYYGYTF.

This clone was seen a few times. The V and J genes are TRBV5-8 and TRBJ2-3; D remains unclear. The CDR3 sequence is 14 residues long. Per germline, CDR1 SGHTS and CDR2 YDEGEE. The V gene lost 6 bases and the J gene lost 1 base, with 12 bases spanning the gap. The DNA for the CDR3 is TGTGCCAGCAAAGGGCTCCCGGGCACAGATACGCAGTATTTT. Its translation: CASKGLPGTDTQYF.

This clone was detected many times. The chain carries TRBV12-5 and TRBJ1-1; no clear D. Deletions cut 7 bases from V and 3 bases from J, with 12 bases between. This CDR3 has 13 residues. Germline V gives CDR1 LGHNT, CDR2 FRNRAP. The CDR3 sequence: CASENERDTEAFF. In DNA form, the CDR3 reads TGTGCTAGTGAAAACGAGCGGGACACTGAAGCTTTCTTT.

This chain links TRBV7-2 with TRBJ1-1, with D unresolved. The CDR3 sequence is 13 residues long. Germline V lookup: CDR1 SGHTA, CDR2 FQGNSA. The V end lost 2 bases, the J end lost 10 bases, and 14 bases lay between the germline ends. As DNA, the CDR3 is TGTGCCAGCAGCTTAAAGGCCGCGGCGAGAGCTTTCTTT. Protein product: CASSLKAAARAFF. Combining the CDR3 with reference TRBV7-2 and TRBJ1-1 gives the whole variable domain GAGVSQSPSNKVTEKGKDVELRCDPISGHTALYWYRQSLGQGLEFLIYFQGNSAPDKSGLPSDRFSAERTGGSVSTLTIQRTQQEDSAVYLCASSLKAAARAFFGQGTRLTVV.

The count of this clone is one. V gene TRBV7-3 combines with J gene TRBJ2-3; D gene unclear. Trimming took 5 bases from V and 4 from J, leaving 10 bases between them. CDR3 length equals 13 residues. Germline lookup yields CDR1 SGHTA and CDR2 FQGTGA. CDR3 amino acids: CASSLLVSDTQYF. The CDR3 nucleotides are TGTGCCAGCAGCCTGCTAGTTTCAGATACGCAGTATTTT.

This clone was observed once. This chain connects TRBV6-1 to TRBJ1-2; TRBD1 agrees at 10 bases. This CDR3 has 15 residues. Trimming at V came to 4 bases and at J to 1 base, leaving 3 bases not matched to a gene. In germline, CDR1 is MNHNS, CDR2 SASEGT. This CDR3 reads CASSVDRGNNYGYTF. The CDR3 coding sequence is TGTGCCAGCAGTGTGGACAGGGGGAATAACTATGGCTACACCTTC.

This clone was seen a handful of times. This sequence joins TRBV19 and TRBJ1-1, with D maybe TRBD1 (5 bases). V dropped 6 bases and J dropped 0 bases, with 20 bases sitting between them. The germline gives CDR1 LNHDA, CDR2 SQIVND (reference sequence). CDR3 length: 17 residues. This CDR3 is CASSQLAGGTLNTEAFF. The CDR3 DNA sequence: TGTGCCAGTAGCCAGCTTGCCGGGGGGACGTTGAACACTGAAGCTTTCTTT.

This clone was seen a few times. The rearrangement uses TRBV19 and TRBJ2-2; TRBD1 agrees at 9 bases. J was trimmed by 0 bases and V by 7 bases; bases with no gene match: 3. The germline V gene has CDR1 LNHDA and CDR2 SQIVND (reference sequence). The CDR3 contains 15 residues. The CDR3, as DNA: TGTGCCAGTACCACAGGGGGCTCGAACACCGGGGAGCTGTTTTTT. This codes for CASTTGGSNTGELFF. Full variable domain (missing parts from reference TRBV19 and TRBJ2-2): DGGITQSPKYLFRKEGQNVTLSCEQNLNHDAMYWYRQDPGQGLRLIYYSQIVNDFQKGDIAEGYSVSREKKESFPLTVTSAQKNPTAFYLCASTTGGSNTGELFFGEGSRLTVL.

CDR3 amino acids: CASSLSGAPLGTQYF. The CDR3 DNA follows: TGTGCCAGCAGCTTGTCAGGGGCCCCTCTCGGGACCCAGTACTTC. The rearrangement joins TRBV27 to TRBJ2-5; D possibly corresponds to TRBD1 (6 bases). The CDR3 contains 15 residues. The V gene lost 6 bases and the J gene lost 7 bases, with 21 bases spanning the gap. Germline values: CDR1 MNHEY, CDR2 SMNVEV (reference sequence).

The chain is built from TRBV4-3 and TRBJ2-2; 8 bases match TRBD1. There are 14 residues in the CDR3. V lost 2 bases and J lost 6; bases outside the gene matches: 2. Germline V gene lookup returns CDR1 LGHNA and CDR2 YSLEER. The CDR3 is CASSQPDRAGELFF. For the CDR3, the DNA is TGCGCCAGCAGCCAACCGGACAGGGCCGGGGAGCTGTTTTTT.

This clone came up a few times. The CDR3: CASSQDGQNYGYTF. The CDR3 bases are TGCGCCAGCAGCCAAGATGGACAAAACTATGGCTACACCTTC. The genes are TRBV4-3 and TRBJ1-2; D possibly corresponds to TRBD1 (5 bases). This CDR3 region has 14 residues. Trimming took off 0 bases at V and 2 bases at J, with 7 bases between the two ends. Germline CDR1 and CDR2: LGHNA and YSLEER.

This clone was recorded a few times. The genes are TRBV15 and TRBJ2-5; tentative D call: TRBD2 (5 bases). Germline V lookup: CDR1 LNHNV, CDR2 YYDKDF (reference sequence). The V end was cut by 3 bases, the J end by 4 bases, with 15 bases between. The CDR3 extends over 15 amino acids. The CDR3 nucleotides are TGTGCCACCAGCAGGCCCTATCCCGAGGGAGAGACCCAGTACTTC. Its translation: CATSRPYPEGETQYF.

This clone was found a few times. The J gene is TRBJ2-7, the V gene TRBV27, with TRBD2 matching 9 bases. V was clipped by 0 bases and J by 5 bases; unmatched bases: 5. Germline V gene sequence: CDR1 MNHEY, CDR2 SMNVEV (reference sequence). CDR3 length: 15 residues. CDR3 residues: CASSLSKGLADEQYF. In DNA form, the CDR3 reads TGTGCCAGCAGTTTATCCAAGGGACTAGCAGACGAGCAGTACTTC.

In this sample, this clone turned up a few times. This chain links TRBV2 with TRBJ1-5; no firm D call. With 6 bases removed from V and 7 bases from J, the gap between germline ends came to 10 bases. The CDR3 sequence is 12 residues long. CDR1 and CDR2 (germline): SNHLY, FYNNEI. Written as DNA, the CDR3 is TGTGCCAGCAGAGGGTTGACCCAGCCCCAGCATTTT. Amino acid sequence: CASRGLTQPQHF.

J is TRBJ2-2 and V is TRBV2, with 9 positions matching TRBD1. V dropped 6 bases and J dropped 5; count of bases not matched to a gene: 4. Germline assignment: CDR1 SNHLY and CDR2 FYNNEI. The CDR3 loop spans 14 amino acids. DNA of the CDR3: TGTGCCAGCAGGACCGGGACAGGGACCGGGGAGCTGTTTTTT. It yields the protein CASRTGTGTGELFF.

This clone has a handful of counts. CDR3 sequence: CASSAHLQGSLPEAFF. For the CDR3, the DNA is TGTGCCAGCAGCGCCCACCTCCAAGGTTCCTTACCTGAAGCTTTCTTT. This rearrangement joins TRBV5-6 to TRBJ1-1; D is ambiguous. The V end was cut by 4 bases, the J end by 6 bases, with 22 bases between. The CDR3 is 16 residues long. Per germline, CDR1 SGHDT and CDR2 YYEEEE.

DNA of the CDR3: TGTGCCAGCAGCTTCGAGCGAGCTTTCTTT. It codes for CASSFERAFF. The rearrangement links TRBV7-2 to TRBJ1-1; D remains ambiguous. The V gene lost 3 bases and the J gene lost 10 bases, with 6 bases spanning the gap. Germline V lookup: CDR1 SGHTA, CDR2 FQGNSA. CDR3 size: 10 residues.

The chain employs TRBV5-8 and TRBJ1-4; the match to TRBD1 covers 7 bases. CDR3 length: 16 amino acids. The germline V gene encodes CDR1 SGHTS and CDR2 YDEGEE. V shed 2 bases, J shed 1 base, and the junction held 5 bases outside the gene matches. Here the CDR3 DNA reads TGTGCCAGCAGCTTTGACAGGGCCAGAACTAATGAAAAACTGTTTTTT. This encodes CASSFDRARTNEKLFF.